The clone carrying this TCR beta chain was observed many times. This entry comes from a study of low-dose radiotherapy and immunotherapy resistance in tumors. About the research overall: Members of Cohort 1 were treated with 0.5 Gy per fraction every 2 weeks. The prescribed total PTV dose was 6.5 Gy.

Germline V gene data show CDR1 as DFQATT and CDR2 as SNEGSKA (reference sequence). V gave up 4 bases and J gave up 6 bases; unmatched junction bases: 10. The CDR3 length is 14 residues. The time point denotes: before trial treatment. With TRAV- and TRBV-specific primers, first-strand cDNA was made, covering the alpha and beta chains. Both a constant-region primer and a V-primer adapter served to amplify TCRs across 20 PCR cycles. TCRdb re-called the reads with MiXCR, one entry per CDR3 protein. The sample records almost 40,000 distinct CDR3 sequences, roughly 30% being singletons. This receptor was obtained from a male donor with gallbladder cancer. The chain links TRBV20-1 to TRBJ2-7, with 9 positions matching TRBD1. The sample in question was PBMCs, obtained before treatment. Here the CDR3 reads CSATVTGGIIEQYF. The CDR3 region has the DNA TGCAGTGCTACAGTCACAGGGGGCATCATCGAGCAGTACTTC.